This TCR beta chain was profiled in a study of blood T cell repertoires in COVID-19. Study-level background: The origin of the acute and convalescent COVID-19 samples was the United States, Italy and Spain.

V lost 6 bases, J lost 3 bases, and 17 bases lay in between. Germline values: CDR1 LNHDA, CDR2 SQIVND (reference sequence). This CDR3 region has 16 residues. Some clones are missing from TCRdb's copy, which holds only in-frame ones; the method was immunoSEQ multiplex PCR. The table shows 150,000 or so clones, with 75% to 90% occurring only once. The sequenced sample was peripheral blood. The receptor was derived from a man older than 75 with acute or convalescent COVID-19. The genes are TRBV19 and TRBJ2-2; D may be TRBD2 (5 bases). CDR3 sequence: CASSPTDGIYTGELFF. CDR3 nucleotides: TGTGCCAGTAGCCCGACCGACGGGATTTACACCGGGGAGCTGTTTTTT.